This T cell receptor beta chain was captured by sequencing in a study of beta chain features in type 1 diabetes. Study results and limitations: In the patient group, naive, central memory and Treg TCRB repertoires seemed more alike than in the healthy donor group. All four CD4+ subsets from Type 1 diabetes patients carried moderately but significantly shorter TCRB CDR3s.

The study reverse transcribed the entire isolated RNA, so it sequenced expressed TCRB transcripts. This table comes from immunoSEQ multiplex PCR, and its TCRdb copy is limited to in-frame clones, with some not included. Here the sample spans 200,000 to 300,000 clones, approximately 13% being singletons. The CDR3 covers 14 residues. Per the germline V gene, CDR1 is ENHRY and CDR2 is SYGVKD. V was cut by 3 bases and J by 4 bases, with 12 bases left in between. This clone has only a few counts. Its antigen is not identified. The chain employs TRBV10-3 and TRBJ1-1; weak D call: TRBD1 (6 bases). The sample was naive CD4+ T cells from blood. The source is a man aged 30-40 years with type 1 diabetes. Here the CDR3 reads CAISDRGGGTEAFF. CDR3 coding DNA: TGTGCCATCAGTGATCGAGGGGGTGGCACTGAAGCTTTCTTT.